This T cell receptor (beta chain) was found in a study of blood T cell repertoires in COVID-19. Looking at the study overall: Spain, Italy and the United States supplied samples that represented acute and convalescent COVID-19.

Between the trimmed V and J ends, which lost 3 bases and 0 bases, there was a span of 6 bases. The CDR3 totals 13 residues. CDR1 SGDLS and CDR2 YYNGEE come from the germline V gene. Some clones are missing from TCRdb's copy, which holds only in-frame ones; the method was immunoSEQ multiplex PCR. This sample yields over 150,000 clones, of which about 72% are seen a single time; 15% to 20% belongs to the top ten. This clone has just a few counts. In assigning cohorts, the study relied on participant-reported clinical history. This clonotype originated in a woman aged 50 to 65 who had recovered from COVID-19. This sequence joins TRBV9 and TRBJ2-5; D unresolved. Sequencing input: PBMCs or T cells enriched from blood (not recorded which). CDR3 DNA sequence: TGTGCCAGCAGCGACCGGGACCAAGAGACCCAGTACTTC. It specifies CASSDRDQETQYF.